Listed below are T cell receptor beta chains from one sample, sequenced in a study of neurological immune-mediated disorders. TCRdb passed the 5' RACE reads through MiXCR, listing each CDR3 protein once. Of 3,000 to 4,000 distinct CDR3 sequences detected, approximately 29% appear once; the ten largest clones hold approximately 43%. Sequencing input: CD8+ T cells from blood. The receptor source for this set is a man between 45 and 60 years old with HTLV-1-associated myelopathy (HAM/TSP). Each CDR3 is given with its conserved first and last residue. Each record gives: clone size, CDR3 length, V gene, J gene, D gene, CDR3 protein, CDR3 DNA. A D gene is named only where the DNA matches it firmly. Only some rows state a clone size, as once, few, many or a class for expanded clones.

>.|20|TRBV5-1|TRBJ2-7|.
CASSFYICSAVSLGGYEQYF
.
>many|16|TRBV15|TRBJ2-7|.
CATSRDPGDSSYEQYF
TGTGCCACCAGCAGAGATCCGGGGGATAGCTCCTACGAGCAGTACTTC
>many|16|TRBV20-1|TRBJ2-1|.
CSARHKTGLSGAEQFF
TGCAGTGCTAGACATAAAACAGGACTTTCAGGGGCTGAGCAGTTCTTC
>medium-sized|15|TRBV18|TRBJ2-1|TRBD1
CASSPDRALGDEQFF
TGTGCCAGCTCACCAGACAGGGCTCTGGGGGATGAGCAGTTCTTC
>many|14|TRBV7-9|TRBJ1-4|.
CASSFGTLNEKLFF
TGTGCCAGCAGCTTCGGGACTCTGAATGAAAAACTGTTTTTT
>many|11|TRBV20-1|TRBJ1-1|.
CSAWESPEAFF
TGCAGTGCGTGGGAGAGCCCTGAAGCTTTCTTT
>many|14|TRBV4-1|TRBJ2-3|.
CASSQVEAQDTQYF
TGCGCCAGCAGCCAAGTAGAGGCCCAAGATACGCAGTATTTT
>many|14|TRBV27|TRBJ2-1|.
CASSSDTVYNEQFF
TGTGCCAGCAGTTCAGACACGGTCTACAATGAGCAGTTCTTC
>many|15|TRBV2|TRBJ2-4|.
CASSGEGLAKNIQYF
TGTGCCAGCAGTGGAGAAGGACTAGCCAAAAACATTCAGTACTTC
>many|15|TRBV6-1|TRBJ1-5|TRBD1
CASRGQGNSNQPQHF
TGTGCCAGCCGGGGACAGGGGAATAGCAATCAGCCCCAGCATTTT
>many|18|TRBV3-1|TRBJ2-1|.
CASSQARTYDSSYNEQFF
TGTGCCAGCAGCCAAGCAAGGACGTACGATAGCTCCTACAATGAGCAGTTCTTC
>many|14|TRBV4-1|TRBJ1-5|.
CASSQVAGDQPQHF
TGCGCCAGCAGCCAAGTTGCAGGGGATCAGCCCCAGCATTTT
>medium-sized|19|TRBV20-1|TRBJ2-1|TRBD2
CSARGWSRTSGRARDEQFF
TGCAGTGCTAGGGGATGGTCTCGCACTAGCGGGAGGGCCAGAGATGAGCAGTTCTTC
>many|18|TRBV6-1|TRBJ2-7|TRBD1
CASSEFGTGGLVTYEQYF
TGTGCCAGCAGTGAATTCGGGACAGGGGGCTTGGTAACCTACGAGCAGTACTTC
>medium-sized|12|TRBV5-1|TRBJ1-2|.
CASSPDNYGYTF
TGCGCCAGCAGCCCTGACAACTATGGCTACACCTTC
>.|15|TRBV20-1|TRBJ2-7|TRBD2
CSARERLAVTYEQYF
TGCAGTGCTAGAGAAAGACTAGCGGTCACCTACGAGCAGTACTTC
>many|15|TRBV27|TRBJ2-3|.
CASSLSGADTDTQYF
TGTGCCAGCAGTTTAAGCGGAGCTGACACAGATACGCAGTATTTT
>.|14|TRBV5-1|TRBJ2-2|.
CASSFEGDTGELFF
TGCGCCAGCTCGTTTGAGGGGGACACCGGGGAGCTGTTTTTT
>many|11|TRBV24-1|TRBJ2-2|.
CATSAAGELFF
TGTGCCACCAGTGCCGCCGGGGAGCTGTTTTTT
>many|16|TRBV7-9|TRBJ2-1|TRBD1
CASSLAQTGPYNEQFF
TGTGCCAGCAGCTTAGCGCAGACAGGGCCCTACAATGAGCAGTTCTTC
>many|15|TRBV18|TRBJ2-7|.
CASSSLSRSSYEQYF
TGTGCCAGCTCATCCCTCTCTCGGAGCTCCTACGAGCAGTACTTC
>many|13|TRBV9|TRBJ1-5|TRBD1
CASSVSGGQPQHF
TGTGCCAGCAGCGTATCAGGGGGGCAGCCCCAGCATTTT
>once|18|TRBV14|TRBJ2-1|.
CASSGEGLYKSSYNEQFF
TGTGCCAGCAGTGGAGAGGGACTTTACAAGAGCTCCTACAATGAGCAGTTCTTC
>few|14|TRBV7-9|TRBJ2-7|TRBD1
CASIQDRAPREQYF
TGTGCCAGCATTCAAGACAGGGCCCCTAGGGAGCAGTACTTC
>many|15|TRBV15|TRBJ2-1|TRBD1
CATSGDRGSYNEQFF
TGTGCCACCAGCGGGGACAGGGGTTCCTACAATGAGCAGTTCTTC